This T cell receptor beta chain was sequenced in a study of response to subunit inactivated influenza vaccine. MiXCR was run by TCRdb on the RT-PCR reads, yielding one entry per CDR3 protein. The table records approximately 530,000 distinct CDR3 sequences, around 13% of them present only once. Germline values: CDR1 LGHNA, CDR2 YNFKEQ. The CDR3 consists of 15 residues. Trimming cost V 5 bases and J 3 bases; bases outside gene matches: 4. There are a few counts of this clonotype. Antigen unknown. Overall study findings and caveats: Authors suggested seasonal influenza vaccinations each recruit few new T cells.

This TCR was sampled from a middle-aged man who received an inactivated influenza vaccine. The V call is TRBV4-2, the J call TRBJ2-2; TRBD1 matches 9 bases. Here the sequenced sample was PBMCs from blood, taken 40 to 50 days after vaccination. In DNA, the CDR3 is TGTGCCAGCAGCATCCGGGACAGGGACACCGGGGAGCTGTTTTTT. Translation gives CASSIRDRDTGELFF.